This T cell receptor (beta chain) was retrieved from a study of Graves' ophthalmopathy and Graves' hyperthyroidism. The ends were cut back, 4 bases at V and 17 bases at J, with 12 bases in the middle. Germline V gene lookup returns CDR1 MGHDK and CDR2 SYGVNS. This CDR3 comprises 11 residues. Amplifying from RNA transcripts, the study obtained TCR beta CDR3 regions. An initial RT-PCR round employing HTBI primers preceded a second-round multiplex PCR. TCRdb passed the multiplex PCR reads through MiXCR, listing each CDR3 protein once. This table holds about 700,000 distinct CDR3 sequences, about 44% found once.

The origin of this receptor is an adult man with Graves' ophthalmopathy. J is TRBJ1-6 and V is TRBV25-1, with D maybe TRBD1 (6 bases). The sample was peripheral blood. CDR3 sequence reads: CASSGGGSVHF. CDR3 nucleotides: TGTGCCAGCAGTGGAGGGGGATCAGTCCACTTT.